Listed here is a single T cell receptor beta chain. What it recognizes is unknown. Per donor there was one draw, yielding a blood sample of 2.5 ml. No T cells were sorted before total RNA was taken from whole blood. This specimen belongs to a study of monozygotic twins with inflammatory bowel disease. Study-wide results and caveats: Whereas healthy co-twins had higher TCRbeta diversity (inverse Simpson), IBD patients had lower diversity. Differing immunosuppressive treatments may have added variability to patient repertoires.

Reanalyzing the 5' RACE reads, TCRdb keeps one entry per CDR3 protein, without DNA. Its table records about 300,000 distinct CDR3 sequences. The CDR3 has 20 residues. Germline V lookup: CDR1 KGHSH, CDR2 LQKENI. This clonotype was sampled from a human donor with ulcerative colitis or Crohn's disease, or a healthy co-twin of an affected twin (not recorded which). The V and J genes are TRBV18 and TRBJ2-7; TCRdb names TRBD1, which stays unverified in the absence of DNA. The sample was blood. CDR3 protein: CASSPTVGTGLNAVSYEQYF.